This T cell receptor beta chain comes out of a study of T cell responses to AZD1222 COVID-19 vaccine. Findings and limits, study-wide: In a largely white British group with more females than males, clonal diversity was possibly underestimated. The study reported that nearly half of spike-specific TCRs target unmutated variant regions. Baseline seropositives among AZD1222 recipients totaled only 5 to 7. The span of vaccine-associated CD4 TCRs extended across spike, with dominance at 160-218 and 743-854.

Repertoires were generated with immunoSEQ multiplex PCR, while TCRdb's copy carries only in-frame clones and drops some. The sample records 130,000 or so clones, over 85% being singletons. For this clone: Its antigen is undetermined. A read error may account for a junction end that differs from germline.

The sequence was obtained from an adult in good health. Sequenced here: peripheral blood, sampled on day 0 of MenACWY control vaccination.

The CDR3 sequence is CAGSPALWNEQFF. In nucleotides, the CDR3 is TGTGCCGGCAGCCCTGCCTTATGGAATGAGCAGTTCTTC. The gene calls are TRBV6-2 or TRBV6-3 and TRBJ2-1; D not certain. Germline V CDR1 and CDR2: MNHEY, SVGEGT. CDR3 length: 13 amino acids.